Sequencing of this TCR beta chain was carried out in a study of blood T cell repertoires in COVID-19. This CDR3 comprises 14 residues. Clones were read by immunoSEQ multiplex PCR, and TCRdb kept only the in-frame ones, dropping some. The top ten hold roughly 1.2% of the sample, which has roughly 410,000 clones, roughly 90% seen once. This chain uses TRBV21-1 with TRBJ2-7; the table's D call, TRBD2, has no DNA check behind it. TRBV21-1 is termed a pseudogene. Sequencing was done on a sample of peripheral blood. The clonotype originates from a man aged 35 to 55 with acute or convalescent COVID-19. The CDR3 sequence is CASISTGEPYEQYF. The CDR3, as DNA: TGTGCCAGCATCTCCACGGGGGAACCCTACGAGCAGTACTTC.